These 25 T cell receptor beta chains were sequenced from one sample in a study of CD8+ T cells in alopecia areata. cDNA prepared by RNA extraction and subsequent reverse transcription served as the template for sequencing. Repertoires were generated with immunoSEQ multiplex PCR, while TCRdb's copy carries only in-frame clones and drops some. The sample has about 130,000 clones, 49% seen once. The specimen comprised CD8+ T cells sorted from blood, sampled at week 0. These receptor sequences come from a human donor with alopecia areata.

This chain links TRBV29-1 with TRBJ2-7, with D perhaps TRBD1 (6 bases). This CDR3 has 13 amino acids. CDR1 is SQVTM, CDR2 ANQGSEA, per germline. V was trimmed by 5 bases and J by 3 bases, leaving 14 bases between them. Here the CDR3 reads CSVLGGSNYEQYF. Written as DNA, the CDR3 is TGCAGCGTTTTAGGGGGATCAAACTACGAGCAGTACTTC.

The chain is built from TRBV7-9 and TRBJ2-7; TRBD1 or TRBD2 may be the D gene (5 bases each). This CDR3 has 14 amino acids. Trimming took off 3 bases at V and 5 bases at J, with 14 bases between the two ends. Germline V CDR1 and CDR2: SEHNR, FQNEAQ (reference sequence). The CDR3 sequence: CASSFNGGYDEQYF. The CDR3, as DNA: TGTGCCAGCAGCTTTAATGGGGGTTACGACGAGCAGTACTTC.

Points on this clone: Being one base from a much bigger clone, this may be a read error. The chain links TRBV27 to TRBJ2-1; TRBD2 aligns across 8 bases. Germline loops: CDR1 MNHEY, CDR2 SMNVEV (reference sequence). This CDR3 is built from 14 residues. J gave up 2 bases and V 5 bases, and 2 bases lay outside the gene matches. The CDR3, as DNA: TGTGCCAGCAGTCACGGGGGGGCCTACAATGAGCAGTTCTTC. Its translation: CASSHGGAYNEQFF.

V usage is TRBV7-8 and J usage is TRBJ1-2, with D unresolved. The V gene lost 6 bases and the J gene lost 0 bases, with 8 bases spanning the gap. The length of the CDR3 is 13 residues. Germline V CDR1 and CDR2: SGHVS, FQNEAQ. DNA of the CDR3: TGTGCCAGCAGGCCACTAGCTAACTATGGCTACACCTTC. Its protein is CASRPLANYGYTF.

The chain employs TRBV9 and TRBJ2-3; TRBD2 matches at 8 bases. The junction had 3 bases not matched to a gene; V was cut back by 3 bases and J by 6 bases. The CDR3 loop spans 13 amino acids. Per the germline V gene, CDR1 is SGDLS and CDR2 is YYNGEE. This CDR3 reads CASSGTSPDTQYF. The CDR3, as DNA: TGTGCCAGCAGCGGGACTAGCCCGGATACGCAGTATTTT.

V gene TRBV25-1 combines with J gene TRBJ2-7, with D possibly matching TRBD1 (6 bases). The V gene's germline CDR1 is MGHDK and CDR2 SYGVNS. V shed 10 bases and J shed 7 bases, with 23 bases lying between them. The CDR3 runs 14 residues. CDR3 in amino acids: CATQQGSGELEQYF. The CDR3 DNA reads as TGTGCCACCCAACAGGGCTCAGGCGAACTAGAGCAGTACTTC.

The DNA of the CDR3 is TGCGCCAGCAGCCAAGATCCGGCGGGACTCCCGAAAGAGCAGTACTTC. This translates into CASSQDPAGLPKEQYF. The J gene is TRBJ2-7, the V gene TRBV4-3; possible D gene TRBD2, 6 bases. The CDR3 has 16 amino acids. Germline lookup yields CDR1 LGHNA and CDR2 YSLEER. Trimming shortened V by 0 bases and J by 7 bases, and 19 bases separated the two germline ends.

This chain connects TRBV30 to TRBJ1-6; weak D call: TRBD1 (6 bases). V lost 0 bases, J lost 6 bases, and 9 bases lay in between. CDR1 and CDR2 (germline): GTSNPN, SVGIG (reference sequence). The CDR3 has 14 amino acids. The CDR3 protein is CAWSVGGANSPLHF. In DNA form, the CDR3 reads TGTGCCTGGAGTGTAGGGGGGGCTAATTCACCCCTCCACTTT.

V and J are TRBV13 and TRBJ2-7, with 8 bases fitting TRBD1. The CDR3 is 13 residues long. CDR1 and CDR2 from the germline V gene are PRHDT and FYEKMQ (reference sequence). Trimming cost V 10 bases and J 7 bases; bases outside gene matches: 12. Here the CDR3 DNA reads TGTGCCACCTCCGGGACAGGCCTTACGGAGCAGTACTTC. It is translated as CATSGTGLTEQYF.

V usage is TRBV30 and J usage is TRBJ1-1, with 9 positions matching TRBD1. J lost 2 bases, V lost 1 base, and 5 bases had no gene match. The CDR3 contains 15 residues. Germline V gives CDR1 GTSNPN, CDR2 SVGIG (reference sequence). The CDR3 loop is CAWSARDRVNTEAFF. DNA of the CDR3: TGTGCCTGGAGTGCTCGGGACAGGGTCAACACTGAAGCTTTCTTT.

CDR3 loop: CASSLGHLGEKPQETQYF. CDR3 nucleotides: TGCGCCAGCAGCTTGGGCCACCTGGGTGAGAAGCCGCAAGAGACCCAGTACTTC. The gene calls are TRBV5-1 and TRBJ2-5; D unclear. This CDR3 spans 18 amino acids. V gave up 0 bases and J gave up 2 bases, with 20 bases separating them. Germline V gene lookup returns CDR1 SGHRS and CDR2 YFSETQ.

V usage is TRBV27 and J usage is TRBJ2-7; TRBD1 aligns across 10 bases. The CDR3 is 15 residues long. Germline CDR1 is MNHEY and CDR2 is SMNVEV (reference sequence). V was pared by 3 bases and J by 5 bases, with 7 bases of the junction left unmatched. The chain's CDR3 is CASSFMGQGQNEQYF. CDR3 in DNA: TGTGCCAGCAGTTTTATGGGACAGGGGCAAAACGAGCAGTACTTC.

This clone was detected only a few times. The chain uses TRBV4-1 and TRBJ2-7; a possible D gene is TRBD2 (6 bases). V was shortened by 2 bases and J by 2 bases, with 13 bases between the two germline ends. This CDR3 region has 15 residues. Germline V lookup: CDR1 MGHRA, CDR2 YSYEKL. The CDR3 here is CASSQIPGETYEQYF. DNA for the CDR3: TGCGCCAGCAGCCAAATTCCGGGGGAGACCTACGAGCAGTACTTC.

The V call is TRBV13, the J call TRBJ1-2; D unresolved. CDR3 length: 13 residues. Germline V gene sequence: CDR1 PRHDT, CDR2 FYEKMQ (reference sequence). V lost 1 base to trimming and J lost 6 bases, with 9 bases between them. CDR3 sequence reads: CASSLAHTDGYTF. The CDR3 DNA reads TGTGCCAGCAGCTTAGCTCACACGGATGGCTACACCTTC.

This clone has a handful of counts. The CDR3 region is CAWSEAAYEQYF. The CDR3 region has the DNA TGTGCCTGGAGTGAGGCAGCCTACGAGCAGTACTTC. The chain is built from TRBV30 and TRBJ2-7; D not resolved. Germline values: CDR1 GTSNPN, CDR2 SVGIG (reference sequence). V was shortened by 1 base and J by 2 bases, with 6 bases between the two germline ends. The CDR3 runs 12 residues.

Only a few counts were recorded for this clone. This CDR3 is CASRGMGQETQYF. The CDR3 coding sequence is TGTGCCAGCCGGGGAATGGGTCAAGAGACCCAGTACTTC. V gene TRBV27 combines with J gene TRBJ2-5, with D possibly TRBD2 on 5 matching bases. The germline V and J ends were trimmed by 8 bases and 2 bases, with 12 bases remaining between them. From germline, CDR1 is MNHEY and CDR2 SMNVEV (reference sequence). This CDR3 contains 13 residues.

This clone was seen more than once but under ten times. V usage is TRBV5-1 and J usage is TRBJ2-1; D perhaps matches TRBD2 (6 bases). CDR3 size: 14 residues. Germline V gene lookup returns CDR1 SGHRS and CDR2 YFSETQ. Trimming removed 0 bases at V and 10 bases at J, with 14 bases between. The DNA for the CDR3 is TGCGCCAGCAGCTTGGACGGGGGAGTATGGGAGCAGTTCTTC. The encoded protein is CASSLDGGVWEQFF.

This chain joins TRBV27 and TRBJ2-1; unclear D gene. The germline CDR1 and CDR2 sequences are MNHEY and SMNVEV (reference sequence). This CDR3 is built from 14 residues. V was pared by 3 bases and J by 0 bases, with 6 bases between. CDR3 DNA sequence: TGTGCCAGCAGTTTCCTACCCTCCTACAATGAGCAGTTCTTC. Encoded protein: CASSFLPSYNEQFF.

The chain employs TRBV30 and TRBJ2-2; D unresolved. CDR3 length equals 14 residues. V shed 4 bases and J shed 1 base, with 10 bases lying between them. CDR1 is GTSNPN and CDR2 is SVGIG in the germline V gene (reference sequence). CDR3 DNA: TGTGCCTGGACCGTGGGCAGGAACACCGGGGAGCTGTTTTTT. This codes for CAWTVGRNTGELFF.

In DNA, the CDR3 is TGCAGCGTCGAGGGGACAGTAAGCTACGAGCAGTACTTC. The encoded protein is CSVEGTVSYEQYF. The rearrangement uses TRBV29-1 and TRBJ2-7, with 7 bases identical to TRBD1. The CDR3 contains 13 residues. CDR1 is SQVTM, CDR2 ANQGSEA, per germline. J was trimmed by 3 bases and V by 6 bases; bases with no gene match: 8.

The chain is built from TRBV13 and TRBJ2-7; 7 nucleotides align to TRBD1. The CDR3 consists of 15 residues. Unmatched junction bases numbered 8, after V lost 5 bases and J lost 1 base. The germline CDR1 and CDR2 sequences are PRHDT and FYEKMQ (reference sequence). CDR3 region: CASSPTGDSSYEQYF. Here the CDR3 DNA reads TGTGCCAGCAGCCCCACAGGGGATTCATCCTACGAGCAGTACTTC.

The J gene is TRBJ2-1, the V gene TRBV5-1; TRBD2 agrees at 12 bases. J was trimmed by 8 bases and V by 0 bases; bases with no gene match: 6. Germline V lookup: CDR1 SGHRS, CDR2 YFSETQ. This CDR3 has 16 residues. Here the CDR3 DNA reads TGCGCCAGCAGCTTGGCTAGCGGGGGGGCCATCGATGAGCAGTTCTTC. Protein: CASSLASGGAIDEQFF.

In this sample, this clone turned up a few times. This chain uses TRBV29-1 with TRBJ2-7; 9 bases agree with TRBD1. The CDR3 extends over 14 amino acids. CDR1 is SQVTM, CDR2 ANQGSEA, per germline. V was clipped by 6 bases and J by 4 bases; unmatched bases: 10. CDR3 DNA: TGCAGCGTAGCCCTGGGGACAGGGTTATACGAGCAGTACTTC. It is translated as CSVALGTGLYEQYF.

The chain recombines TRBV29-1 with TRBJ1-1; no firm D call. The length of the CDR3 is 14 residues. Germline-derived CDR1 and CDR2 are SQVTM and ANQGSEA. V dropped 0 bases and J dropped 0 bases, with 8 bases sitting between them. CDR3 sequence (DNA): TGCAGCGTTGAAGATTTTCAGGTGAACACTGAAGCTTTCTTT. This translates into CSVEDFQVNTEAFF.

With respect to this clone: The sample holds other DNA sequences that translate to the same CDR3. CDR3 residues: CSVEAGGYEQYF. The CDR3 DNA is TGCAGCGTTGAGGCAGGGGGCTACGAGCAGTACTTC. This chain links TRBV29-1 with TRBJ2-7; 7 nucleotides line up with TRBD1. The V segment lost 3 bases and the J segment 3 bases; nucleotides outside the gene matches: 2. CDR1 is SQVTM and CDR2 is ANQGSEA in the germline V gene. This CDR3 is built from 12 residues.